The 29 T cell receptor beta chains reported below all come from one sample, sequenced in a study of blood T cells in healthy people across ages. Alongside a J-beta primer mix, a sample-barcoded 5' primer served in a second PCR lasting roughly 6 to 12 cycles. MiXCR was run by TCRdb on the 5' RACE reads, yielding one entry per CDR3 protein. The table records 1,500,000 or so distinct CDR3 sequences, approximately 60% of them present only once. The sequenced material came from blood. Receptors were obtained from a young man in good health.

The gene calls are TRBV27 and TRBJ1-2; TRBD1 agrees at 8 bases. CDR1 and CDR2 (germline): MNHEY, SMNVEV (reference sequence). This CDR3 region has 16 residues. V lost 5 bases and J lost 3; bases outside the gene matches: 11. The CDR3 DNA follows: TGTGCCAGCAGTCTGACAGGGGTCGGTCTCCACTATGGCTACACCTTC. Amino acids: CASSLTGVGLHYGYTF.

This clonotype was recorded a few times. This chain uses TRBV4-2 with TRBJ2-7; D ambiguous. This CDR3 region has 14 residues. Germline values: CDR1 LGHNA, CDR2 YNFKEQ. The ends were cut back, 0 bases at V and 6 bases at J, with 12 bases in the middle. CDR3 in DNA: TGTGCCAGCAGCCAAGAATTCCCTGGCCGCGAGCAGTACTTC. Protein product: CASSQEFPGREQYF.

The chain uses TRBV29-1 and TRBJ1-2; D is uncertain. CDR1 and CDR2 from the germline V gene are SQVTM and ANQGSEA. V was clipped by 4 bases and J by 6 bases, with 9 bases between them. The CDR3 runs to 11 residues. CDR3 in amino acids: CSVVGPHGYTF. The CDR3 DNA is TGCAGCGTTGTTGGGCCCCATGGCTACACCTTC.

As for this clonotype: One end of the junction does not line up with germline, which may come from a read error. This chain joins TRBV3-1 and TRBJ1-4; D unresolved. CDR1 LGHDT and CDR2 YNNKEL come from the germline V gene (reference sequence). The CDR3 length is 14 residues. As DNA, the CDR3 is TGTGCCGGCAGCCCGACTCCCCTAGGGGAAAAACTGTTTTTT. Translation gives CAGSPTPLGEKLFF.

The chain combines TRBV27 with TRBJ2-3; D remains ambiguous. V dropped 3 bases and J dropped 10 bases, with 17 bases sitting between them. The CDR3 has 14 amino acids. Germline V gene sequence: CDR1 MNHEY, CDR2 SMNVEV (reference sequence). Here the CDR3 DNA reads TGTGCCAGCAGTTTGGGAACACTCCAACGGGCGCAGTATTTT. Translated: CASSLGTLQRAQYF.

This chain connects TRBV29-1 to TRBJ1-2, with D perhaps TRBD1 (6 bases). V dropped 5 bases and J dropped 8 bases, with 15 bases sitting between them. The CDR3 is 12 amino acids. Germline assignment: CDR1 SQVTM and CDR2 ANQGSEA. The CDR3 is CSVNRGDTGYTF. The CDR3 bases are TGCAGCGTTAATAGGGGGGATACCGGCTACACCTTC.

This clonotype was counted only a few times. The CDR3 DNA reads as TGTGCCAGCAGTGAAGTTCCGGGACTGACAGATACGCAGTATTTT. It encodes CASSEVPGLTDTQYF. This rearrangement joins TRBV6-1 to TRBJ2-3; D perhaps matches TRBD2 (6 bases). V dropped 1 base and J dropped 3 bases, with 11 bases sitting between them. Germline-derived CDR1 and CDR2 are MNHNS and SASEGT. This CDR3 spans 15 amino acids.

This clonotype was counted only a few times. V and J are TRBV29-1 and TRBJ2-7, with TRBD2 identical over 8 bases. Germline assignment: CDR1 SQVTM and CDR2 ANQGSEA. The CDR3 covers 13 residues. CDR3 coding DNA: TGCAGTGTGGGGGGACTAGTAAGCTACGAGCAGTACTTC. Its protein is CSVGGLVSYEQYF.

The chain joins TRBV20-1 to TRBJ1-1; perhaps TRBD1 as D (6 bases). Germline values: CDR1 DFQATT, CDR2 SNEGSKA (reference sequence). V dropped 5 bases and J dropped 0 bases, with 10 bases sitting between them. This CDR3 has 13 residues. The CDR3 DNA sequence: TGCAGTGCTTCCAGGGGTGTGAACACTGAAGCTTTCTTT. This encodes CSASRGVNTEAFF.

This chain uses TRBV27 with TRBJ2-1, with TRBD2 matching 13 bases. Germline V gene lookup returns CDR1 MNHEY and CDR2 SMNVEV (reference sequence). The CDR3 sequence is 15 residues long. The J segment lost 9 bases and the V segment lost 5 bases, leaving 7 bases of the junction unmatched. CDR3 residues: CASSPTSGGAGEQFF. The DNA for the CDR3 is TGTGCCAGCAGTCCAACTAGCGGGGGGGCTGGTGAGCAGTTCTTC.

V and J are TRBV7-2 and TRBJ2-7, with unresolved D. Germline CDR1 is SGHTA and CDR2 is FQGNSA. Trimming removed 5 bases from V and 3 bases from J, with 11 bases in between. This CDR3 spans 13 amino acids. Here the CDR3 reads CASSKPENYEQYF. The CDR3 nucleotides are TGTGCCAGCAGCAAGCCCGAAAACTACGAGCAGTACTTC.

The J gene is TRBJ2-3, the V gene TRBV20-1; 12 positions match TRBD2. With 6 bases clipped from V and 9 bases from J, the junction kept 13 bases outside the gene matches. Germline V CDR1 and CDR2: DFQATT, SNEGSKA (reference sequence). CDR3 length: 15 amino acids. This CDR3 is CSADGLAGLRRTQYF. As DNA, the CDR3 is TGCAGTGCCGATGGACTAGCGGGACTACGACGGACGCAGTATTTT.

The chain uses TRBV7-9 and TRBJ1-4; D may be TRBD1 (6 bases). Germline V gives CDR1 SEHNR, CDR2 FQNEAQ (reference sequence). The CDR3 runs to 14 residues. V lost 0 bases to trimming and J lost 6 bases, with 8 bases between them. CDR3 DNA sequence: TGTGCCAGCAGCTTAGCTGCAGGGGATGAAAAACTGTTTTTT. Protein product: CASSLAAGDEKLFF.

This clonotype was seen ten or more times. This chain uses TRBV29-1 with TRBJ2-5; D call uncertain. Trimming shortened V by 3 bases and J by 0 bases, and 5 bases separated the two germline ends. The CDR3 consists of 12 residues. Per germline, CDR1 SQVTM and CDR2 ANQGSEA. The CDR3 sequence: CSVEGNQETQYF. As DNA, the CDR3 is TGCAGCGTTGAGGGGAACCAAGAGACCCAGTACTTC.

The J gene is TRBJ2-4, the V gene TRBV27; TRBD2 might be the D (6 bases). The germline V gene encodes CDR1 MNHEY and CDR2 SMNVEV (reference sequence). V shed 4 bases and J shed 0 bases, with 19 bases lying between them. This CDR3 is 18 amino acids long. The CDR3 DNA reads as TGTGCCAGCAGTTCAAGACTAGGTACTAAAATAGCCAAAAACATTCAGTACTTC. It yields the protein CASSSRLGTKIAKNIQYF.

A few counts support this clonotype. V is TRBV7-9 and J is TRBJ1-1; D is uncertain. V was cut by 3 bases and J by 0 bases, with 8 bases left in between. CDR1 is SEHNR and CDR2 is FQNEAQ in the germline V gene (reference sequence). There are 14 residues in the CDR3. The CDR3 nucleotides are TGTGCCAGCAGCTTTAATACCTTGAACACTGAAGCTTTCTTT. The encoded protein is CASSFNTLNTEAFF.

The chain couples TRBV7-2 to TRBJ2-3; D call uncertain. Trimming shortened V by 7 bases and J by 2 bases, and 13 bases separated the two germline ends. CDR3 length: 14 amino acids. CDR1 is SGHTA, CDR2 FQGNSA, per germline. The chain's CDR3 is CASTRRSLTDTQYF. CDR3 nucleotides: TGTGCCAGCACCCGAAGATCCCTCACAGATACGCAGTATTTT.

This clonotype was observed a few times. The chain is built from TRBV4-3 and TRBJ2-5; the D call may be TRBD1 or TRBD2 (5 bases each). The better agreement between TRBJ2-7 and the DNA end casts doubt on the J call. CDR1 and CDR2 (germline): LGHNA, YSLEER. The CDR3 runs 15 residues. This CDR3 is CASSQGLGPLYEQYF. The CDR3, as DNA: TGCGCCAGCAGCCAAGGACTGGGACCACTCTACGAGCAGTACTTC.

V is TRBV4-1 and J is TRBJ2-5; tentative D call: TRBD2 (6 bases). This CDR3 comprises 12 residues. V lost 6 bases, J lost 2 bases, and 7 bases lay in between. Germline loops: CDR1 MGHRA, CDR2 YSYEKL. The DNA of the CDR3 is TGCGCCAGCAGGGGACTGCAAGAGACCCAGTACTTC. Protein: CASRGLQETQYF.

This clonotype was counted only a few times. This sequence joins TRBV4-1 and TRBJ1-4; D uncertain. Deletions cut 1 base from V and 3 bases from J, with 9 bases between. CDR1 is MGHRA, CDR2 YSYEKL, per germline. This CDR3 comprises 15 residues. The CDR3 DNA reads as TGCGCCAGCAGCCAAGGAGAGGATTCTAATGAAAAACTGTTTTTT. This gives the protein CASSQGEDSNEKLFF.

This clonotype appeared a single time. The chain combines TRBV4-3 with TRBJ2-7; D unclear. V lost 1 base and J lost 1, with 11 bases in between. CDR1 is LGHNA and CDR2 is YSLEER in the germline V gene. The CDR3 totals 15 residues. The chain's CDR3 is CASSQVRRSSYEQYF. The CDR3 nucleotides are TGCGCCAGCAGCCAAGTTAGGAGATCATCCTACGAGCAGTACTTC.

This clonotype was seen only a few times. The chain has TRBV5-6 and TRBJ1-6; 8 bases map to TRBD1. Germline V gene lookup returns CDR1 SGHDT and CDR2 YYEEEE. V trimming: 3 bases; J trimming: 8 bases; junction bases outside the gene matches: 4. CDR3 size: 14 residues. The CDR3 nucleotides read TGTGCCAGCAGCTCTGACAGGGGTTATTCACCCCTCCACTTT. Translation gives CASSSDRGYSPLHF.

The V and J genes are TRBV29-1 and TRBJ2-1; 10 nucleotides line up with TRBD2. V gave up 4 bases and J gave up 0 bases; unmatched junction bases: 6. CDR1 and CDR2 from the germline V gene are SQVTM and ANQGSEA. The CDR3 extends over 16 amino acids. CDR3 coding DNA: TGCAGCGTTGTGGCTAGCGGGGGACCCTCCTACAATGAGCAGTTCTTC. It codes for CSVVASGGPSYNEQFF.

The sample holds a few counts of this clonotype. This chain links TRBV4-1 with TRBJ1-2, with no clear D. Looked up from germline, CDR1 is MGHRA and CDR2 is YSYEKL. The CDR3 has 15 residues. Trimming took 4 bases from V and 3 from J, leaving 15 bases between them. As DNA, the CDR3 is TGCGCCAGCAGCCCTTGGCGAACAGCTGACTATGGCTACACCTTC. It is translated as CASSPWRTADYGYTF.

A word on this clonotype: At one of its ends the junction is not consistent with the germline gene, which may arise from a read error. This rearrangement joins TRBV6-6 to TRBJ1-6; a weak D match, TRBD1 (5 bases). Germline CDR1 is MNHNY and CDR2 is SVGAGI (reference sequence). The CDR3 contains 17 residues. The CDR3 loop reads CTSRVYDIGSYNSPLHF. The CDR3 DNA sequence: TGTACCAGCAGGGTATATGATATTGGCTCCTATAATTCACCCCTCCACTTT.

The chain is built from TRBV6-6 and TRBJ2-5; 7 nucleotides line up with TRBD2. The germline V gene encodes CDR1 MNHNY and CDR2 SVGAGI (reference sequence). The V and J ends lost 4 bases and 5 bases, in that order; junction bases with no gene match: 7. The CDR3 has 14 residues. The CDR3 bases are TGTGCCAGCAGTTTTACTTGGGGAGGGGAGACCCAGTACTTC. This gives the protein CASSFTWGGETQYF.

This chain joins TRBV27 and TRBJ2-2; 8 nucleotides align to TRBD1. Germline-derived CDR1 and CDR2 are MNHEY and SMNVEV (reference sequence). The V gene end was trimmed by 11 bases and the J gene end by 0 bases; junction bases not matched to a gene: 8. The CDR3 totals 15 residues. The DNA for the CDR3 is TGTGCCGGTCGGACAGGGACAGCGAACACCGGGGAGCTGTTTTTT. This translates into CAGRTGTANTGELFF.

V usage is TRBV3-1 and J usage is TRBJ2-1; TRBD2 aligns across 9 bases. CDR1 LGHDT and CDR2 YNNKEL come from the germline V gene (reference sequence). V was pared by 2 bases and J by 3 bases, with 5 bases of the junction left unmatched. The CDR3 consists of 16 residues. The CDR3, as DNA: TGTGCCAGCAGCCAACTAGCGGGGAACTTCTACAATGAGCAGTTCTTC. Residues: CASSQLAGNFYNEQFF.

The CDR3 nucleotides are TGTGCCAGCAGCCCTCCGGGACAAGGAAAACTGTTTTTT. This translates into CASSPPGQGKLFF. The chain links TRBV7-2 to TRBJ1-4, with D possibly TRBD1 on 6 matching bases. This CDR3 has 13 residues. Trimming took 5 bases from V and 10 from J, leaving 14 bases between them. Germline V gene lookup returns CDR1 SGHTA and CDR2 FQGNSA.